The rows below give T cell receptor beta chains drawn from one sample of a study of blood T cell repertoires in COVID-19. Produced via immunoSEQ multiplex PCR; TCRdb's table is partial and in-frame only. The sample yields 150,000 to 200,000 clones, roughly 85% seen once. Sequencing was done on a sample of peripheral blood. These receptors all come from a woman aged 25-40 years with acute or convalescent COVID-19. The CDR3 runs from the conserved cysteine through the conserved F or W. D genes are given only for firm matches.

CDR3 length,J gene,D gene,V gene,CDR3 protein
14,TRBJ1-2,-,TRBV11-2,CASSLGQGNYGYTF
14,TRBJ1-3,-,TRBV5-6,CASSFGEIGNTIYF
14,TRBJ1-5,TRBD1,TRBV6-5,CASNPTGGGQPQHF
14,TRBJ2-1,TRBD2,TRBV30,CAWSRAGGPNEQFF
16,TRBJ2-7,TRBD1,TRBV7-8,CASSLNGQGNSYEQYF
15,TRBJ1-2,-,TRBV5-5,CASSLAAGSTYGYTF
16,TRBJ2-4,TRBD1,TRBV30,CAWSSTVGQGWDIQYF
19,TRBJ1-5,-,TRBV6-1,CASSEADLLGREGNQPQHF
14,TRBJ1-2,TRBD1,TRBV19,CASSIQGTVYGYTF
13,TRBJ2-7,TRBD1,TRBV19,CASSRDSSYEQYF
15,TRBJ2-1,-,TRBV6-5,CASRPGGAVPNEQFF
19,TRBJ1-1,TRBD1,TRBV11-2,CASSLGMGGTGHLNTEAFF
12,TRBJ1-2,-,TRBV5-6,CASSLASYGYTF
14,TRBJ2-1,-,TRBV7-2,CASSLPPPYNEQFF
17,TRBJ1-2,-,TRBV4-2,CASSQDRGKGSGYGYTF
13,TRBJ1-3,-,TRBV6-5,CASRPMFVSTIYF
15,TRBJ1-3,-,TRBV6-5,CASRITGLPGNTIYF
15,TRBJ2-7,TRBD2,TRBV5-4,CASSGGLAGTYEQYF
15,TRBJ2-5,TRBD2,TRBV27,CASSLLGTSDETQYF
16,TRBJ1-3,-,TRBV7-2,CASSLGGGSSGNTIYF
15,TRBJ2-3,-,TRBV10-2,CASSESNRFTDTQYF
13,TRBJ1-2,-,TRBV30,CAWSGQTSYGYTF
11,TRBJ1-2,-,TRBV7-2,CASSLLYGYTF
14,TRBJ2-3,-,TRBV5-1,CASRISDPTDTQYF
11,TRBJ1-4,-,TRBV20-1,CSASLLRKLFF
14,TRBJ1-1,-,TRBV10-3,CAISASGENTEAFF
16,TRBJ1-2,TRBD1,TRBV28,CASSQGTAYKPYGYTF
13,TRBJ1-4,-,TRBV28,CASGPGFREKLFF
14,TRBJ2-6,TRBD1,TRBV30,CAWWTGAGANVLTF
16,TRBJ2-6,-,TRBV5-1,CASSPLPGSGANVLTF
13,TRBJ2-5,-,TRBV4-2,CASSQAPPETQYF
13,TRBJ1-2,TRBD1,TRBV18,CASSSGQFYGYTF
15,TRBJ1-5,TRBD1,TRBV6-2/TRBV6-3,CASSSGTAYNQPQHF
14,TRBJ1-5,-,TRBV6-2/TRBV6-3,CASSPRTGNQPQHF
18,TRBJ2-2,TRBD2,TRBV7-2,CASSLTGTSGVNTGELFF
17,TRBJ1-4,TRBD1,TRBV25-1,CASSEFFPGQYNEKLFF
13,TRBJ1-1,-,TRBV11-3,CASSLTVNTEAFF
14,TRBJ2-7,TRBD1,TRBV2,CASKRQGVSYEQYF
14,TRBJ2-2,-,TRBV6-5,CASRPQARAGELFF
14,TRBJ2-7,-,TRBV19,CASANPGTRNEQYF
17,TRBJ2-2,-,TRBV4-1,CASSQEVAGGYTGELFF
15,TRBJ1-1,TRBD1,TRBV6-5,CASSYPTGTGTEAFF
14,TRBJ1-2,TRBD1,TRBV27,CASSTRQGNYGYTF
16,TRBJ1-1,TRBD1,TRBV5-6,CASSFLGADRATEAFF
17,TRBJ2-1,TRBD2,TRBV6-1,CASSAQTSGVFSNEQFF
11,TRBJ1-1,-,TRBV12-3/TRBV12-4,CASRVAGGSFF
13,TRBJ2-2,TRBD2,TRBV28,CASNLRGAGELFF
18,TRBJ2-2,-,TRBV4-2,CASSQDRMGAETAGELFF
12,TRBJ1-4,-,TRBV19,CASSIGREKLFF
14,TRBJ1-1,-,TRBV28,CASSLISVNTEAFF
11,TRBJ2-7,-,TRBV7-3,CASSKGYEQYF
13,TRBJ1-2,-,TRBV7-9,CASSPPGGDGYTF
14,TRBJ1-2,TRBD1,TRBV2,CASSEDRGAYGYTF
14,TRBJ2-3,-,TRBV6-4,CASSDGHRTDTQYF
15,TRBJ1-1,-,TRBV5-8,CASSLGVQGNTEAFF
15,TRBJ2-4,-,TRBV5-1,CASSMGDLAKNIQYF
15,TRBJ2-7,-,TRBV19,CASSILGGMLYEQYF
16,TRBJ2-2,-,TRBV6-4,CASSQHGRENTGELFF
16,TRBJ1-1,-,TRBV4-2,CASSPQGIFGNTEAFF
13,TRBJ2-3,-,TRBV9,CASSWTGADTQYF